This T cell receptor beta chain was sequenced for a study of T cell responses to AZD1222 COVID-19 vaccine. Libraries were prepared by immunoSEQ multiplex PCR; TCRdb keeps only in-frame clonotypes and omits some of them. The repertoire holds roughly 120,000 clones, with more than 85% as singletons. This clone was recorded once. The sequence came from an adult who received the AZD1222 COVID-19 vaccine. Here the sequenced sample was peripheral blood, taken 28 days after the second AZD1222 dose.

The CDR3 protein is CASSVGTGGLNEQFF. CDR3 DNA sequence: TGTGCCAGCAGCGTAGGGACGGGGGGCCTCAATGAGCAGTTCTTC. This chain joins TRBV9 and TRBJ2-1, with a weak D call TRBD2 (7 bases). Germline V lookup: CDR1 SGDLS, CDR2 YYNGEE. Trimming shortened V by 0 bases and J by 6 bases, and 13 bases separated the two germline ends. The CDR3 totals 15 residues.